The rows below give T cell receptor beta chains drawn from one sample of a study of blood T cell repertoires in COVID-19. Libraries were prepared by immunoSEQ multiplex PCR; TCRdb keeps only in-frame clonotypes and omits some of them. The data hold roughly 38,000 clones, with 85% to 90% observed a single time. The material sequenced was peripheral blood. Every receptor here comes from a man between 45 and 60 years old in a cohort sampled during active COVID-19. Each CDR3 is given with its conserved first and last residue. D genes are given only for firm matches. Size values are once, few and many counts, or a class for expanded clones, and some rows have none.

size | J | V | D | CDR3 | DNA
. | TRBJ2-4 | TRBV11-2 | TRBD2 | CASSYNSAGARDKNIQYF | TGTGCCAGCAGCTATAACTCAGCGGGAGCTAGGGACAAAAACATTCAGTACTTC
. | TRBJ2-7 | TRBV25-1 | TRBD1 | CASSTPGQGARSYEQYF | TGTGCCAGCAGTACCCCGGGACAGGGGGCGCGTAGTTACGAGCAGTACTTC
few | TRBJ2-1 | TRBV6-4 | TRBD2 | CASSRLAGEGNEQFF | TGTGCCAGCAGCAGACTAGCGGGAGAGGGCAATGAGCAGTTCTTC
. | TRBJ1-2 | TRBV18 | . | CASSPYDIRSNYGYTF | TGTGCCAGCTCACCATATGACATCAGGTCTAACTATGGCTACACCTTC
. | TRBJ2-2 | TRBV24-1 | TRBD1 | CATQKGTGNTGELFF | TGTGCCACCCAGAAAGGGACAGGGAACACCGGGGAGCTGTTTTTT
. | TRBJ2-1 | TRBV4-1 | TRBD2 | CASSQAPWGLADNEQFF | TGCGCCAGCAGCCAAGCCCCGTGGGGACTAGCGGACAATGAGCAGTTCTTC
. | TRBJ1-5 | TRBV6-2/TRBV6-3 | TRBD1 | CASSYHPGQDSYSNQPQHF | TGTGCCAGCAGTTACCACCCCGGACAGGACAGTTATAGCAATCAGCCCCAGCATTTT
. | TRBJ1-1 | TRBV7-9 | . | CASSLGPPGTEAFF | TGTGCCAGCAGCTTGGGCCCCCCAGGGACTGAAGCTTTCTTT
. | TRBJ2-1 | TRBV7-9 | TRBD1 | CASSNAQGAIVRNEQFF | TGTGCCAGCAGCAATGCGCAGGGGGCGATTGTGAGGAATGAGCAGTTCTTC
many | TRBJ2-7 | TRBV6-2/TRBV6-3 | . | CASSYLRDEQYF | TGTGCCAGCAGTTACTTGAGGGACGAGCAGTACTTC
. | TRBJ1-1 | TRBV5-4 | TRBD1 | CASSRDRGGAEAFF | TGTGCCAGCAGTCGGGACAGGGGCGGTGCTGAAGCTTTCTTT
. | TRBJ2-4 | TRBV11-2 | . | CASSLVTNGNIQYF | TGTGCCAGCAGCTTAGTGACTAACGGCAACATTCAGTACTTC
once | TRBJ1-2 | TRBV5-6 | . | CASSLAIGSSDYTF | TGTGCCAGCAGCTTGGCGATTGGGAGCAGCGACTACACCTTC
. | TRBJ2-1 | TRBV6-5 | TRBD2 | CASSAGGGSDEQFF | TGTGCCAGCAGCGCGGGGGGGGGATCGGATGAGCAGTTCTTC
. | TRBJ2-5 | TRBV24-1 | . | CATSDGGSFQETQYF | TGTGCCACCAGTGATGGGGGGAGCTTCCAAGAGACCCAGTACTTC
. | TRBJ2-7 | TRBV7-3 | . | CASSPFPYREQYF | TGTGCCAGCAGCCCGTTCCCCTACCGGGAGCAGTACTTC
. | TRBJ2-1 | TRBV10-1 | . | CASFLVSSYNEQFF | TGCGCCAGCTTCCTAGTAAGCTCCTACAATGAGCAGTTCTTC
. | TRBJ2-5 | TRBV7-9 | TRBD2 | CASSWGLAGTQETQYF | TGTGCCAGCAGCTGGGGACTAGCGGGAACCCAAGAGACCCAGTACTTC
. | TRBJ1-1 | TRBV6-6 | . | CASSYERSGNTEAFF | TGTGCCAGCAGTTACGAGAGAAGTGGGAACACTGAAGCTTTCTTT
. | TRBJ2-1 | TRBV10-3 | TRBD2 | CAILGERGLNEQFF | TGTGCCATCCTGGGGGAGCGGGGTCTCAATGAGCAGTTCTTC
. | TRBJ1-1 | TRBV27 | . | CASSLYWGKGGTEAFF | TGTGCCAGCAGTTTATACTGGGGGAAAGGGGGCACTGAAGCTTTCTTT
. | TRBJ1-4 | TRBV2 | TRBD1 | CASGQGMGGKLFF | TGTGCCAGTGGACAGGGAATGGGGGGAAAACTGTTTTTT
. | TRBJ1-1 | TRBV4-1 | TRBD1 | CASSLLAGGRGRMNTEAFF | TGCGCCAGCAGCCTCCTAGCAGGGGGGCGGGGACGAATGAACACTGAAGCTTTCTTT
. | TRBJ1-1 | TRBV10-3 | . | CAISVGEAPFF | TGTGCCATCAGTGTTGGGGAGGCCCCTTTCTTT
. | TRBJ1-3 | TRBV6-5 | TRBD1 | CASRPGTGTGNTIYF | TGTGCCAGCAGACCTGGGACAGGGACGGGAAACACCATATATTTT
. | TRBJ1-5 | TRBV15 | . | CATSSDSDSNQPQHF | TGTGCCACCAGCTCCGACAGCGATAGCAATCAGCCCCAGCATTTT
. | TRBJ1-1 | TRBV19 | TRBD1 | CASSLGTGVDTEAFF | TGTGCCAGTAGTCTGGGGACAGGGGTGGACACTGAAGCTTTCTTT
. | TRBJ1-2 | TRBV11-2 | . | CASIEQGSSGYTF | TGTGCCAGCATCGAGCAGGGAAGTTCTGGCTACACCTTC
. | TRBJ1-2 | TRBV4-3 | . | CASSQDLEAGTNYGYTF | TGCGCCAGCAGCCAAGACCTTGAGGCAGGGACTAACTATGGCTACACCTTC
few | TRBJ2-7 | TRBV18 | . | CASSPGRGLYEQYF | TGTGCCAGCTCACCCGGGAGAGGGCTTTACGAGCAGTACTTC
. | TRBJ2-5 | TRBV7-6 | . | CASSFGPNTQETQYF | TGTGCCAGCAGTTTCGGTCCGAATACCCAAGAGACCCAGTACTTC
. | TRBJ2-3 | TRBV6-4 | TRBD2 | CASSDSPSGGTGTDTQYF | TGTGCCAGCAGTGACTCGCCTAGCGGGGGGACGGGCACAGATACGCAGTATTTT
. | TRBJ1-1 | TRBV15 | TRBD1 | CATSYRGRTEAFF | TGTGCCACCAGCTACAGGGGGCGGACTGAAGCTTTCTTT
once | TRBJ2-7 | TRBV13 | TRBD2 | CASSTGTSGGAGSYEQYF | TGTGCCAGCAGCACCGGGACTAGCGGGGGGGCGGGCTCCTACGAGCAGTACTTC
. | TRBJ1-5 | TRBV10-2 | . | CASSGADSNQPQHF | TGCGCCAGCAGTGGGGCAGATAGCAATCAGCCCCAGCATTTT
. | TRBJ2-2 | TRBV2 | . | CASSVWGANTGELFF | TGTGCCAGCAGTGTGTGGGGGGCGAACACCGGGGAGCTGTTTTTT
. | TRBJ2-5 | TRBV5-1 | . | CASSLGDWASTQYF | TGCGCCAGCAGCCTGGGGGACTGGGCAAGTACCCAGTACTTC
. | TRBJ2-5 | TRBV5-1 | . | CASTPMGGQETQYF | TGCGCCAGCACCCCCATGGGGGGCCAAGAGACCCAGTACTTC
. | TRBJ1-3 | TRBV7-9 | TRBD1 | CASSPSDRGNGNTIYF | TGTGCCAGCAGCCCTTCGGACAGGGGCAACGGAAACACCATATATTTT
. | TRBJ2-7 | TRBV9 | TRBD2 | CASSTAPGTNFYEQYF | TGTGCCAGCAGCACCGCCCCAGGGACTAATTTCTACGAGCAGTACTTC
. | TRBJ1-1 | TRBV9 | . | CASSVALGGNTEAFF | TGTGCCAGCAGCGTAGCTCTCGGCGGAAACACTGAAGCTTTCTTT
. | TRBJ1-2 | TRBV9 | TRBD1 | CASSVERTGVDGYTF | TGTGCCAGCAGCGTAGAACGGACAGGGGTGGATGGCTACACCTTC
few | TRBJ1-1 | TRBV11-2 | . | CASSLVGQGGTEAFF | TGTGCCAGCAGCTTAGTTGGGCAGGGCGGAACTGAAGCTTTCTTT
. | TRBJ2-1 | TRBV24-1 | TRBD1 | CATSDPGTGDEQFF | TGTGCCACCAGTGATCCCGGGACAGGGGATGAGCAGTTCTTC
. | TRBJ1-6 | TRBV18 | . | CASSPEGTRAPLHF | TGTGCCAGCTCACCAGAAGGGACTAGGGCACCCCTCCACTTT
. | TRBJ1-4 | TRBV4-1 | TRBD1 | CASSQLDRENEKLFF | TGCGCCAGCAGCCAACTGGACAGGGAAAATGAAAAACTGTTTTTT
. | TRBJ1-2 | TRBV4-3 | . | CASSQFGEILSGYTF | TGCGCCAGCAGCCAATTCGGGGAAATTCTATCGGGCTACACCTTC
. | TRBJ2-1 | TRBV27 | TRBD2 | CASRLGTSGNNEQFF | TGTGCCAGCAGACTCGGGACTAGCGGAAACAATGAGCAGTTCTTC
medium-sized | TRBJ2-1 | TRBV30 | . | CAWSATSPEQFF | TGTGCCTGGAGTGCGACTAGTCCTGAGCAGTTCTTC
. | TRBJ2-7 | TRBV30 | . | CAWSVVDYEQYF | TGTGCCTGGAGTGTGGTAGACTACGAGCAGTACTTC
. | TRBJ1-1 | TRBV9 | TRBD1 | CASSVVIRGGQTEAFF | TGTGCCAGCAGCGTAGTGATTCGGGGGGGACAGACTGAAGCTTTCTTT
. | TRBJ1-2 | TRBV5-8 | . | CASSLGQTYGYTF | TGTGCCAGCAGCCTAGGACAGACCTATGGCTACACCTTC